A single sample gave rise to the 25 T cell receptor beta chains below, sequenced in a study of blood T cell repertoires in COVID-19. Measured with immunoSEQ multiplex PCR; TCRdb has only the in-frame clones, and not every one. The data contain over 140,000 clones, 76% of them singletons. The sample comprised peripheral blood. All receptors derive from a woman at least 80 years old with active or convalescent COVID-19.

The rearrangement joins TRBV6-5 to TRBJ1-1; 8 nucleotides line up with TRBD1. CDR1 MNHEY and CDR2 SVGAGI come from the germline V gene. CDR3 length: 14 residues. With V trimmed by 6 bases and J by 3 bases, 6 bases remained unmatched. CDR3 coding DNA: TGTGCCAGCAGGACAGGGGACAGAGACACTGAAGCTTTCTTT. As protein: CASRTGDRDTEAFF.

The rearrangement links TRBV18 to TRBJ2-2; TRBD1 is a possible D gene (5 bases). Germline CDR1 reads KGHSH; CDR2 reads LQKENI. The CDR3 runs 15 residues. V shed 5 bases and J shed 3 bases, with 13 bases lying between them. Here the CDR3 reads CASSGVGPDTGELFF. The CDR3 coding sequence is TGTGCCAGCTCAGGCGTGGGGCCAGACACCGGGGAGCTGTTTTTT.

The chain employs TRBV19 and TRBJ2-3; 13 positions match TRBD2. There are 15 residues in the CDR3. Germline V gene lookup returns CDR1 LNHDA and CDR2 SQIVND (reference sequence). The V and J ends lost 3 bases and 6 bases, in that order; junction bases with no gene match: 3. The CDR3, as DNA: TGTGCCAGTAGTATGACTAGCGGGGGGTTCGATACGCAGTATTTT. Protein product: CASSMTSGGFDTQYF.

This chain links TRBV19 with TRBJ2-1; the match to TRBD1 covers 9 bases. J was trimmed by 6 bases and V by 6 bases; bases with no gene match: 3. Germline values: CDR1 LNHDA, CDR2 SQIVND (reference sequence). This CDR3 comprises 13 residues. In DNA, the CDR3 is TGTGCCAGTAGCAGGACAGGGGCCAATGAGCAGTTCTTC. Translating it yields CASSRTGANEQFF.

CDR3 residues: CASSERQGNSPLHF. The CDR3 DNA is TGTGCCAGCAGCGAGAGACAGGGTAATTCACCCCTCCACTTT. The rearrangement links TRBV9 to TRBJ1-6; TRBD1 matches 7 bases. This CDR3 region has 14 residues. CDR1 SGDLS and CDR2 YYNGEE come from the germline V gene. With 3 bases clipped from V and 6 bases from J, the junction kept 3 bases outside the gene matches.

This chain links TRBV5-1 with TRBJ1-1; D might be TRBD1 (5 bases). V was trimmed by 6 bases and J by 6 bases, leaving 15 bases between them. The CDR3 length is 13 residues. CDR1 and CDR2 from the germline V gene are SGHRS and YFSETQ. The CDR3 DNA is TGCGCCAGCAAGTTCGGGGGGTCTCCTGAAGCTTTCTTT. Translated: CASKFGGSPEAFF.

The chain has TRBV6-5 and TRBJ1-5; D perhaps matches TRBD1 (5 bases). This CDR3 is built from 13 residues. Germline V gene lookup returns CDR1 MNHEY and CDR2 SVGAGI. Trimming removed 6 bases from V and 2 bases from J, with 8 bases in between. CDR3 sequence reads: CASRQVGNQPQHF. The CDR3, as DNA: TGTGCCAGCAGACAGGTGGGCAATCAGCCCCAGCATTTT.

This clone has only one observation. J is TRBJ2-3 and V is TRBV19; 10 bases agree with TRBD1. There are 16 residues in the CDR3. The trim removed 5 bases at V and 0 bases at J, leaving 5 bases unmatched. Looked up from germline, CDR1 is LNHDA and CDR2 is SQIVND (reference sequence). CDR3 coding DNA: TGTGCCAGTAGTCCCGGGACAGGGGTTAGCACAGATACGCAGTATTTT. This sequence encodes CASSPGTGVSTDTQYF.

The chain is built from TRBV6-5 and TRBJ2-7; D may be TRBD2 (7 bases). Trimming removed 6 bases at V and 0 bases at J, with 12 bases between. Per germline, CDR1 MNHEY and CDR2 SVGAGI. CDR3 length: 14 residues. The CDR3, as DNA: TGTGCCAGCAGCCTCGGGGGGCCCTCCTACGAGCAGTACTTC. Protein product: CASSLGGPSYEQYF.

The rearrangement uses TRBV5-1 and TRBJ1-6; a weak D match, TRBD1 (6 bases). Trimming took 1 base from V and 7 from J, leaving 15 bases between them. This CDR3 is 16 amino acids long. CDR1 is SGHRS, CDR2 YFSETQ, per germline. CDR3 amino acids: CASSLHYQGKNSPLHF. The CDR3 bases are TGCGCCAGCAGCTTGCATTATCAGGGGAAGAATTCACCCCTCCACTTT.

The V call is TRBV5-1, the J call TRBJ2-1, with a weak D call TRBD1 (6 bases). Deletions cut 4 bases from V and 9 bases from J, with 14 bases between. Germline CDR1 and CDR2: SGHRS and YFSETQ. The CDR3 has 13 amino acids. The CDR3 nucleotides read TGCGCCAGCAGCACCGGACAGCCTATTGAGCAGTTCTTC. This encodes CASSTGQPIEQFF.

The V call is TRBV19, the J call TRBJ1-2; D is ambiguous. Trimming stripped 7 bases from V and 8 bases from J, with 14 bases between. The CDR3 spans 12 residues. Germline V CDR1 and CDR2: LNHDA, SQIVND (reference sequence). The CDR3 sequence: CASTGSGRGYTF. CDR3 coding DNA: TGTGCCAGTACGGGTTCGGGTAGGGGCTACACCTTC.

The CDR3 spells CASTQSGNTGELFF. CDR3 DNA: TGCGCCAGCACCCAGAGCGGGAACACCGGGGAGCTGTTTTTT. The chain links TRBV5-1 to TRBJ2-2, with TRBD2 as a possible D gene (5 bases). CDR3 size: 14 residues. With 6 bases removed from V and 1 base from J, the gap between germline ends came to 10 bases. Germline CDR1 reads SGHRS; CDR2 reads YFSETQ.

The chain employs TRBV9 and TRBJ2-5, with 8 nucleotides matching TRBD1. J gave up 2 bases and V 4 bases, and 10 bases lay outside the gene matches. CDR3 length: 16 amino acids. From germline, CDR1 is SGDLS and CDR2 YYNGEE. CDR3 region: CASSSRTGNKQETQYF. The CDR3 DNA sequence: TGTGCCAGCAGCTCACGGACAGGGAATAAACAAGAGACCCAGTACTTC.

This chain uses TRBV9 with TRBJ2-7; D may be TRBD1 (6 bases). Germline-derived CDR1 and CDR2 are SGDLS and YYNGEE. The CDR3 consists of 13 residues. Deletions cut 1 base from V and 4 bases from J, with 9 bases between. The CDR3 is CASSVTGQYEQYF. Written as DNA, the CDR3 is TGTGCCAGCAGCGTAACAGGGCAGTACGAGCAGTACTTC.

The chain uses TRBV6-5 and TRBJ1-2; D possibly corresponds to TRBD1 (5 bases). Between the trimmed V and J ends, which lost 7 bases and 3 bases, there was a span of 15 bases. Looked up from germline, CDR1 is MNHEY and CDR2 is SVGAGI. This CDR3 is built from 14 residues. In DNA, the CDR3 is TGTGCCAGCACCCACGACCGGGGGGACTATGGCTACACCTTC. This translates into CASTHDRGDYGYTF.

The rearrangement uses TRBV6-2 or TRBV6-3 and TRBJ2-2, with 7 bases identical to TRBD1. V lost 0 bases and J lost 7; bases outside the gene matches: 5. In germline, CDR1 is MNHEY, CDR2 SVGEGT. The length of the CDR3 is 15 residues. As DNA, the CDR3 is TGTGCCAGCAGTTACTCGACAGGGATCAACGGGGAGCTGTTTTTT. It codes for CASSYSTGINGELFF.

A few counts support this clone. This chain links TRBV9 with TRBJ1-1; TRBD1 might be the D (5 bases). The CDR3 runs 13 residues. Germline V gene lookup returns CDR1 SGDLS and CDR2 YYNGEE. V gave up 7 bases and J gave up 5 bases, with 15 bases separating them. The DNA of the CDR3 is TGTGCCAGCTCCTTTGGGGGGTTGACTGAAGCTTTCTTT. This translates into CASSFGGLTEAFF. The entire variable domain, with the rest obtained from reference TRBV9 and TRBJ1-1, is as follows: DSGVTQTPKHLITATGQRVTLRCSPRSGDLSVYWYQQSLDQGLQFLIQYYNGEERAKGNILERFSAQQFPDLHSELNLSSLELGDSALYFCASSFGGLTEAFFGQGTRLTVV.

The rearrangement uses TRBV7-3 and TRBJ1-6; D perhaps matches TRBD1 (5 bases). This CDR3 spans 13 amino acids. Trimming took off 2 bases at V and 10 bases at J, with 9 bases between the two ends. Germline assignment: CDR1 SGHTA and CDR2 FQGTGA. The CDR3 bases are TGTGCCAGCAGCTTATTCGGGGGATCACCCCTCCACTTT. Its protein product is CASSLFGGSPLHF.

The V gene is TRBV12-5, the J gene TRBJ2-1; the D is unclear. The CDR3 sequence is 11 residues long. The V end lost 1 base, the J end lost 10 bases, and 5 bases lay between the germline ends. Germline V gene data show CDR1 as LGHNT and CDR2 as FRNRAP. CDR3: CASGLGREQFF. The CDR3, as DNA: TGTGCTAGTGGTTTGGGTAGAGAGCAGTTCTTC.

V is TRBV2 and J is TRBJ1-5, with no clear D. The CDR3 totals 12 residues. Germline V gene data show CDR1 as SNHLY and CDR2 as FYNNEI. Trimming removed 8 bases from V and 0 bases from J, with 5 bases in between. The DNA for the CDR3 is TGTGCCAGCCACAATAGCAATCAGCCCCAGCATTTT. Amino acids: CASHNSNQPQHF.

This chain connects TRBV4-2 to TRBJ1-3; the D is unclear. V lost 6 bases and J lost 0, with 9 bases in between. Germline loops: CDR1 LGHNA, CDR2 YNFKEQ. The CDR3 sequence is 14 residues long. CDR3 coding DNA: TGTGCCAGCAGGACTACGATCTCTGGAAACACCATATATTTT. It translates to CASRTTISGNTIYF.

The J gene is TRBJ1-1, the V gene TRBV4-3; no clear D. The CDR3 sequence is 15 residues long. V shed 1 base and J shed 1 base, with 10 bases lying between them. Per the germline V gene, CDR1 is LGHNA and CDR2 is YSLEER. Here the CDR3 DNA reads TGCGCCAGCAGCCAAGTGGTGGGCGCGAACACTGAAGCTTTCTTT. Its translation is CASSQVVGANTEAFF.

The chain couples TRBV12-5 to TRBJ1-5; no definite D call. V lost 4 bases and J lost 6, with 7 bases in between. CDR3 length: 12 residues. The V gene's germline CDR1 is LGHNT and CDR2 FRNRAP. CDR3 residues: CASGSLIQPQHF. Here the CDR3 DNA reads TGTGCTAGTGGTTCACTAATTCAGCCCCAGCATTTT.

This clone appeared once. The CDR3 region is CASSVDEGSNQPQHF. DNA of the CDR3: TGTGCCAGCAGCGTAGATGAGGGAAGCAATCAGCCCCAGCATTTT. The chain joins TRBV9 to TRBJ1-5; D not certain. Trimming removed 0 bases from V and 1 base from J, with 8 bases in between. Germline values: CDR1 SGDLS, CDR2 YYNGEE. The CDR3 extends over 15 amino acids.